Below are 14 T cell receptor beta chains sequenced from a single sample in a study of blood T cell repertoires in COVID-19 (dated by TCRdb to the early 2020s). The library was prepared using the immunoSEQ multiplex PCR assay. TCRdb mirrors the immuneACCESS table, restricted to in-frame sequences. Some clones are absent from its copies; in checked studies, under half trace to an unresolved V gene, and the reason for the others is unknown. The sample has roughly 500,000 clones on record, approximately 85% of them singletons. The top ten hold about 3.2% of the sample. Material: peripheral blood. The receptors were sampled from a human donor in a cohort sampled during active COVID-19.

The chain carries TRBV6-5 and TRBJ2-7; 7 bases align to TRBD1. The J segment lost 2 bases and the V segment lost 4 bases, leaving 8 bases of the junction unmatched. The germline V gene encodes CDR1 MNHEY and CDR2 SVGAGI. This CDR3 region has 15 residues. CDR3 sequence: CASSLQGIRPYEQYF. The CDR3 DNA follows: TGTGCCAGCAGTTTACAGGGGATAAGGCCCTACGAGCAGTACTTC.

V and J are TRBV28 and TRBJ1-1; tentative D call: TRBD1 (6 bases). Trimming took off 1 base at V and 4 bases at J, with 13 bases between the two ends. The CDR3 sequence is 15 residues long. Per the germline V gene, CDR1 is MDHEN and CDR2 is SYDVKM. CDR3 residues: CASSLSSGGGTEAFF. CDR3 bases: TGTGCCAGCAGTTTATCTTCGGGAGGGGGCACTGAAGCTTTCTTT. Together with reference TRBV28 and TRBJ1-1, the CDR3 gives the full variable domain: DVKVTQSSRYLVKRTGEKVFLECVQDMDHENMFWYRQDPGLGLRLIYFSYDVKMKEKGDIPEGYSVSREKKERFSLILESASTNQTSMYLCASSLSSGGGTEAFFGQGTRLTVV.

The J gene is TRBJ2-1, the V gene TRBV7-9, with 8 bases fitting TRBD2. V lost 5 bases to trimming and J lost 9 bases; unmatched junction nucleotides: 9. CDR3 length: 14 residues. CDR1 is SEHNR, CDR2 FQNEAQ, per germline (reference sequence). CDR3 coding DNA: TGTGCCAGCAGCCACGAGACTCGGGGGGGTGAGCAGTTCTTC. Its translation is CASSHETRGGEQFF.

The chain uses TRBV19 and TRBJ1-5; 12 positions match TRBD1. This CDR3 is built from 15 residues. Germline loops: CDR1 LNHDA, CDR2 SQIVND (reference sequence). With V trimmed by 7 bases and J by 5 bases, 6 bases remained unmatched. The CDR3 here is CASKPGTGGDQPQHF. The CDR3 DNA is TGTGCCAGTAAACCCGGGACAGGGGGCGATCAGCCCCAGCATTTT.

The chain carries TRBV6-1 and TRBJ1-5; no definite D call. The V and J ends lost 2 bases and 4 bases respectively, with 9 bases between them. There are 14 residues in the CDR3. Germline CDR1 is MNHNS and CDR2 is SASEGT. This CDR3 reads CASSESPGNQPQHF. DNA for the CDR3: TGTGCCAGCAGTGAATCGCCGGGGAATCAGCCCCAGCATTTT.

The J gene is TRBJ1-1, the V gene TRBV7-9; D gene uncertain. The germline V and J ends were trimmed by 4 bases and 4 bases, with 10 bases remaining between them. This CDR3 contains 13 residues. CDR1 SEHNR and CDR2 FQNEAQ come from the germline V gene (reference sequence). CDR3 amino acids: CASSSQKSTEAFF. In DNA, the CDR3 is TGTGCCAGCAGCTCTCAGAAGTCCACTGAAGCTTTCTTT.

V and J are TRBV7-2 and TRBJ2-2, with 7 bases identical to TRBD1. Trimming at V came to 5 bases and at J to 3 bases, leaving 9 bases not matched to a gene. Germline assignment: CDR1 SGHTA and CDR2 FQGNSA. The CDR3 contains 16 residues. CDR3 amino acids: CASSLNRGPDTGELFF. The DNA for the CDR3 is TGTGCCAGCAGCCTAAACAGGGGCCCGGACACCGGGGAGCTGTTTTTT.

This sequence joins TRBV5-6 and TRBJ2-3; 7 bases fit TRBD1. CDR1 SGHDT and CDR2 YYEEEE come from the germline V gene. J lost 1 base, V lost 4 bases, and 6 bases had no gene match. This CDR3 has 15 amino acids. The CDR3 DNA reads TGTGCCAGCAGCCTGGGACAGCCCCGCACAGATACGCAGTATTTT. Amino acid sequence: CASSLGQPRTDTQYF.

The gene calls are TRBV12-3 or TRBV12-4 and TRBJ2-1; D ambiguous. This CDR3 is built from 12 residues. The V and J ends lost 6 bases and 7 bases respectively, with 10 bases between them. This CDR3 reads CASSVTENEQFF. The CDR3 DNA follows: TGTGCCAGCAGCGTTACTGAGAATGAGCAGTTCTTC.

V is TRBV27 and J is TRBJ1-2; 7 nucleotides align to TRBD1. Germline lookup yields CDR1 MNHEY and CDR2 SMNVEV (reference sequence). Trimming took 3 bases from V and 4 from J; bases not matched to a gene: 8. The CDR3 runs 15 residues. This CDR3 is CASSFNRQGSYGYTF. CDR3 nucleotides: TGTGCCAGCAGTTTCAATCGACAGGGATCCTATGGCTACACCTTC.

The chain joins TRBV24-1 to TRBJ2-2; TRBD1 matches at 10 bases. CDR1 and CDR2 from the germline V gene are KGHDR and SFDVKD. This CDR3 comprises 15 residues. V trimming: 7 bases; J trimming: 4 bases; junction bases outside the gene matches: 5. The CDR3 sequence is CATSLGQGITGELFF. The CDR3 bases are TGTGCCACCAGCCTGGGACAGGGGATCACCGGGGAGCTGTTTTTT.

This clone was counted between two and nine times. The chain links TRBV6-5 to TRBJ2-7, with TRBD1 as a possible D gene (6 bases). Germline V gene sequence: CDR1 MNHEY, CDR2 SVGAGI. The V end was cut by 2 bases, the J end by 0 bases, with 11 bases between. The CDR3 spans 15 residues. As DNA, the CDR3 is TGTGCCAGCAGTTACGGGCAGGGGAGCTCCTACGAGCAGTACTTC. The encoded protein is CASSYGQGSSYEQYF.

The rearrangement links TRBV19 to TRBJ1-2, with TRBD1 identical over 7 bases. This CDR3 has 15 amino acids. The junction had 11 bases not matched to a gene; V was cut back by 6 bases and J by 4 bases. Germline V lookup: CDR1 LNHDA, CDR2 SQIVND (reference sequence). The CDR3 reads CASRPGTGQSYGYTF. CDR3 coding DNA: TGTGCCAGTAGGCCCGGAACGGGACAGAGCTATGGCTACACCTTC.

V gene TRBV12-1 combines with J gene TRBJ1-2; TRBD1 is the table's D call and was not checked against the DNA. TRBV12-1 is reported as a pseudogene. This CDR3 comprises 15 residues. Here the CDR3 reads CASSQRQDSNYGYTF. The CDR3 nucleotides read TGTGCCAGCAGCCAGCGACAGGACTCTAACTATGGCTACACCTTC.